This T cell receptor beta chain was recorded in a study of shared clonotypes between healthy human individuals. Across the whole study: CD4 naive and memory got three plates each, CD8 naive two, CD8 memory one. Study-level findings and limits: In general, naive subsets displayed greater estimated richness than memory subsets did. Rarefaction gave evidence that sorted-subset sequencing remained incomplete despite large depth.

Germline CDR1 MNHEY, CDR2 SVGAGI. The CDR3 has 14 residues. Trimming left V 6 bases short and J 4 bases short, with 13 bases between. Libraries were prepared by immunoSEQ multiplex PCR; TCRdb keeps only in-frame clonotypes and omits some of them. The data contain under 2,000,000 clones, 85% to 95% of them singletons. The naive CD8 population came from CD45RO-negative cells selected for CCR7, without terminally differentiated effector memory CD45RA+ cells. As regards this clone: Its target is not known.

The sequence derives from a man aged 18 to 29 in good health. The chain links TRBV6-5 to TRBJ1-3; D is possibly TRBD1 (5 bases). The sequenced sample was naive CD8+ T cells sorted from blood. CDR3 in amino acids: CASRPRGYGNTIYF. DNA for the CDR3: TGTGCCAGCAGGCCGCGGGGGTACGGAAACACCATATATTTT.